A selection of T cell receptor beta chains follows, all from one sample in a study of CD8 T cells in ankylosing spondylitis. TCRdb fed the 5' RACE reads into MiXCR, producing one record per CDR3 protein. In the table there are 250,000 to 300,000 distinct CDR3 sequences, around 20% of which are singletons. Sequencing was performed on blood, either unsorted or a sorted T cell fraction (not recorded which). The receptors stem from a male donor with ankylosing spondylitis or in good health (not recorded which). CDR3s include the opening cysteine and the closing phenylalanine or tryptophan. The D gene is left open where the match is weak. Clone size, where shown, is once, few, many, or a class for clones that have expanded.

>TRBV7-2|TRBJ2-5|NA|15|TRBD2
CASSLTSARQETQYF
TGTGCCAGCAGCTTGACTAGCGCGAGACAAGAGACCCAGTACTTC
>TRBV6-1|TRBJ2-2|many|13|TRBD1
CASSTGGTGELFF
TGTGCCAGCAGTACAGGGGGCACCGGGGAGCTGTTTTTT
>TRBV14|TRBJ2-2|NA|15|NA
CASSSLAANTGELFF
TGTGCCAGCAGCTCCCTGGCAGCGAACACCGGGGAGCTGTTTTTT
>TRBV12-5|TRBJ2-1|few|16|TRBD1
CASGWSGTAHYNEQFF
TGTGCTAGTGGTTGGTCCGGGACAGCACATTACAATGAGCAGTTCTTC
>TRBV7-9|TRBJ1-6|NA|17|TRBD1
CASSRDSPGGSNSPLHF
TGTGCCAGCAGCCGGGACAGCCCAGGAGGTAGTAATTCACCCCTCCACTTT
>TRBV2|TRBJ2-1|NA|16|TRBD2
CASPGLAGGSYNEQFF
TGTGCCAGCCCGGGACTAGCGGGAGGGTCCTACAATGAGCAGTTCTTC
>TRBV4-2|TRBJ1-6|NA|16|NA
CASSLSTGGEDSPLHF
TGTGCCAGCAGCCTCTCCACCGGGGGTGAGGATTCACCCCTCCACTTT
>TRBV7-3|TRBJ2-1|NA|15|TRBD1
CASSRDRVLSNEQFF
TGTGCCAGCAGCAGAGACAGGGTTCTCTCCAATGAGCAGTTCTTC
>TRBV12-3/TRBV12-4|TRBJ2-1|NA|15|TRBD2
CASSLALAGVDEQFF
TGTGCCAGCAGTTTAGCGCTAGCGGGAGTGGATGAGCAGTTCTTC
>TRBV9|TRBJ2-2|NA|13|NA
CASSVVSAGELFF
TGTGCCAGCAGCGTAGTTTCGGCCGGGGAGCTGTTTTTT
>TRBV5-1|TRBJ1-3|NA|14|NA
CASSLAGKGNTIYF
TGCGCCAGCAGCTTGGCCGGGAAGGGAAACACCATATATTTT
>TRBV5-1|TRBJ2-3|few|14|TRBD2
CASSLELAGHTQYF
TGCGCCAGCAGCTTGGAACTAGCGGGTCATACGCAGTATTTT
>TRBV4-2|TRBJ2-3|few|16|TRBD2
CASSQDTRGGTNTQYF
TGTGCCAGCAGCCAAGATACGCGGGGGGGAACCAATACGCAGTATTTT
>TRBV20-1|TRBJ2-2|few|17|NA
CSARGLRGAANTGELFF
TGCAGTGCTAGAGGTTTGAGGGGGGCCGCGAACACCGGGGAGCTGTTTTTT
>TRBV6-5|TRBJ2-2|few|16|NA
CASSFGRMSNTGELFF
TGTGCCAGCAGTTTTGGACGGATGTCGAACACCGGGGAGCTGTTTTTT
>TRBV12-3/TRBV12-4|TRBJ2-5|few|14|NA
CASSRGRLEETQYF
TGTGCCAGCAGTCGAGGGCGCCTGGAAGAGACCCAGTACTTC
>TRBV28|TRBJ1-4|NA|17|NA
CASSLGLFGSGNEKLFF
TGTGCCAGCAGTTTAGGACTCTTCGGCTCGGGTAATGAAAAACTGTTTTTT
>TRBV7-2|TRBJ2-5|many|15|TRBD2
CASSLEAGAPETQYF
TGTGCCAGCAGCTTAGAAGCGGGGGCCCCCGAGACCCAGTACTTC